Detailed here is one T cell receptor beta chain. Its antigen is not yet known. One base away there is no much larger clone; base qualities are not given. These data are taken from a study of shared clonotypes between healthy human individuals (dated by TCRdb to 2018 to 2020). Regarding the study in general: A couple of women and a few men aged 18 to 49 years were included in the cohort. Leukapheresis yielded between about 0.94 and 10 billion PBMCs per donor. Different laboratories and diverse techniques were used to prepare libraries and sequence TCR repertoires, to increase sequencing depth and limit assay-specific biases. Blood TCR repertoires of 5 or 6 healthy adults were deeply sequenced to estimate repertoire size and the extent of clonotype sharing between individuals. For each donor, CD4 naive and CD4 memory were each run on three plates, CD8 naive on two plates, and CD8 memory on one plate. Results the study describes overall, beyond this receptor: Sampling was limited to blood, and TCR repertoires in tissue likely differ from TCR repertoires in blood. Because the study included only a small number of donors, the genetic and exposure-history diversity represented was limited. Compared with non-shared clonotypes, clonotypes shared by all four sorted-subset donors had higher generation probabilities. Based on pairwise subsampling, the degree of clonotype sharing among donors was expected to be affected by sequencing depth. Naive subsets generally had larger estimated clonotype richness than memory subsets. Around 5.4% of naive CD4, 3.5% of naive CD8, 2.3% of memory CD4, and roughly 0.4% of memory CD8 clonotypes were shared across four donors. Incomplete sequencing was indicated by rarefaction of sorted-subset datasets, despite the large sequencing depth.

Using the deep immunoSEQ assay, TCR CDR3 regions were amplified from genomic DNA by multiplex PCR. Genomic DNA extracted from each cell subset was distributed evenly over all wells of several immunoSEQ 96-well plates, and each plate served as one replicate. Each replicate PCR for sorted subsets received 200 ng genomic DNA, equal to tens of thousands of T cell genomes. The purified libraries were quantified using a Qubit 3.0 fluorometer, sized with a Bioanalyzer 2100, and then quantified again using the KAPA Library Quantification kit. A separate single-read 150-cycle Illumina NextSeq 550 flow cell was used to sequence each immunoSEQ 96-well plate. Regarding the original processing steps: Because the immunoSEQ output held only junctional sequences and lacked quality scores, the filtering could not match the filtering applied to full-length reads. To assign V/J genes and CDR3, sequences were annotated using PyIR, a Python wrapper for IgBLAST v1.9, with IMGT germline references. Reads with weak V/J assignments (E-value above 1e-6), missing CDR3, stop codons, out-of-frame junctions, or ambiguous translated residues were removed. A V3J clonotype was defined by an identical inferred V gene, J gene, and CDR3 amino acid sequence. Percentage overlap between repertoires was calculated by dividing the number of shared unique clonotypes by the size of the smaller repertoire. Three approaches were used to assess repertoire richness: RTK rarefaction, the Chao1 estimator, and Recon v2.1 estimates of unobserved clonotypes. Generation probabilities for all TCRbeta clonotypes obtained by the gDNA method from several donors were computed using OLGA. This is the immuneACCESS table as TCRdb keeps it, with only in-frame sequences that have V and J called. A part of the clones is gone; compared with another copy, unresolved V genes explain less than half, and the rest is unexplained. V and J calls and clone size are given by that table; D and trimming were obtained from the DNA. Counted in this sample were approximately 590,000 clones; around 95% of them appeared once. The ten top clones hold around 0.11% of the sample.

V is pruned by 3 bases and J by 9 bases, leaving 16 bases of the junction without a gene match. The CDR3 holds 18 amino acids from the cysteine to the phenylalanine. Only the CDR3 part of the read is kept: 54 bases, read in frame from the first base. The germline V gene provides CDR1 MGHRA and CDR2 YSYEKL. CD8 naive samples consisted of CD45RO-negative cells that were positively selected for CCR7, yielding a CD45RA+CCR7+ population without TemRA cells. The donors were healthy, HIV-negative adults who had no recently reported acute infections or vaccinations. Every donor was a Caucasian adult living in Nashville, Tennessee, USA. Blood was obtained by leukapheresis, after which PBMCs were separated by Ficoll-Histopaque density gradient centrifugation and cryopreserved in liquid nitrogen vapor phase. Analytical flow cytometry was used to check the purity and quantity of each magnetically sorted T cell population. Genomic DNA was isolated from each sorted fraction and quantified by UV absorbance on a Nanodrop 2000c.

This sequence originates from a woman in her thirties in good health. The chain links TRBV4-1 with TRBJ2-1, and TRBD2 aligns with 11 junction nucleotides. Material: naive CD8+ T cells sorted from blood. Sample cell subset or site, as interpreted from the label and publication: CD45RA+CCR7+. Read as DNA, the sequence is TGCGCCAGCAGCCAGGGGACTAGCGGAGGAAGGGCGTCGGGTGAGCAGTTCTTC. This translates into CASSQGTSGGRASGEQFF.